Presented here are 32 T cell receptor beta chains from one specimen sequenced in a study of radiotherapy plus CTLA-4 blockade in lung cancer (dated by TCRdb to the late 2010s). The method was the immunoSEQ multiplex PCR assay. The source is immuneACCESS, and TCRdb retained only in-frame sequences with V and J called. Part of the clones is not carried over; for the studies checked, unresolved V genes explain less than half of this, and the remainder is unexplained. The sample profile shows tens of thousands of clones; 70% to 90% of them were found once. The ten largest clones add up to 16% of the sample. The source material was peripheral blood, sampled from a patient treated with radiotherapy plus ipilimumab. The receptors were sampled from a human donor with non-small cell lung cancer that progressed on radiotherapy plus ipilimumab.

The CDR3 nucleotides read TGTGCCTGGAGTCGACTGGAGCAAGAGACCCAGTACTTC. Residues: CAWSRLEQETQYF. V is TRBV30 and J is TRBJ2-5; D is ambiguous. V dropped 2 bases and J dropped 2 bases, with 9 bases sitting between them. The CDR3 has 13 residues. Germline assignment: CDR1 GTSNPN and CDR2 SVGIG (reference sequence).

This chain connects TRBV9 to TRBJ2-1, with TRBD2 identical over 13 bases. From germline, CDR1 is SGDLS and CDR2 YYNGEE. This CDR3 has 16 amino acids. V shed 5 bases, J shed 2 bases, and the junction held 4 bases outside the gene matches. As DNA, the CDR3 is TGTGCCAGCAGTTCACTAGCGGGAGGGACCTACAATGAGCAGTTCTTC. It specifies CASSSLAGGTYNEQFF.

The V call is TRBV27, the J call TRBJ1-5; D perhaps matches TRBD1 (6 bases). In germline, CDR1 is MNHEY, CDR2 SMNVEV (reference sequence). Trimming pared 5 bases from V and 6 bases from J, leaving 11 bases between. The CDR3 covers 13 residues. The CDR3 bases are TGTGCCAGCAGTCAGGGGCTCGGTCAGCCCCAGCATTTT. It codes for CASSQGLGQPQHF.

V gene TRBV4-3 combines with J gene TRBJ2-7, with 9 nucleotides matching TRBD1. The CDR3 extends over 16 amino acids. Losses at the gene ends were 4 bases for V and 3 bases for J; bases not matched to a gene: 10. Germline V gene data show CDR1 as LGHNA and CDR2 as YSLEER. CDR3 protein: CASSPSAGTGNYEQYF. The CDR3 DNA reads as TGCGCCAGCAGCCCGTCGGCGGGGACAGGGAACTACGAGCAGTACTTC.

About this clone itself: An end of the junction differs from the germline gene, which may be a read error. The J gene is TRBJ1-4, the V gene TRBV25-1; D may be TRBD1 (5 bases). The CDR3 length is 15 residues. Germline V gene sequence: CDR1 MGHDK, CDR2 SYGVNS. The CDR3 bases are TGTGCCAGCAGTCCCACCGGGGGAGGTGGTGAAAAACTGCTTTTT. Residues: CASSPTGGGGEKLLF.

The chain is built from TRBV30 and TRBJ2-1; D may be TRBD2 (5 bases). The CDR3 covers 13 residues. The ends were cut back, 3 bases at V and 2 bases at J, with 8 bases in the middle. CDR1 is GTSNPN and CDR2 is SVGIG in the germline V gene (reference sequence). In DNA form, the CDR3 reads TGTGCCTGGAGCAGCGGCGCCTACAATGAGCAGTTCTTC. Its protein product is CAWSSGAYNEQFF.

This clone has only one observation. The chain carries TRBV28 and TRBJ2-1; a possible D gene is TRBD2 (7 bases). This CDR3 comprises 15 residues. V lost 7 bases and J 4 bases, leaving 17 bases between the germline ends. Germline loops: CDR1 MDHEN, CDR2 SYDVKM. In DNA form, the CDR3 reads TGTGCCAGCACCCTAGGGGGGGGCGGGTACAATGAGCAGTTCTTC. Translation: CASTLGGGGYNEQFF. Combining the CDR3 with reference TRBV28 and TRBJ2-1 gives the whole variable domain DVKVTQSSRYLVKRTGEKVFLECVQDMDHENMFWYRQDPGLGLRLIYFSYDVKMKEKGDIPEGYSVSREKKERFSLILESASTNQTSMYLCASTLGGGGYNEQFFGPGTRLTVL.

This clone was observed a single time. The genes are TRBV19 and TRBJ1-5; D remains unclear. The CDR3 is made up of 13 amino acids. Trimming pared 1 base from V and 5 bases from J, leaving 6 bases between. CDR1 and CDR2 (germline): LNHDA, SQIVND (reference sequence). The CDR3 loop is CASSIARDQPQHF. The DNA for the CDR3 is TGTGCCAGTAGTATAGCCAGAGATCAGCCCCAGCATTTT.

CDR3 residues: CASSQGLAVNTGELFF. DNA of the CDR3: TGCGCCAGCAGCCAGGGACTAGCGGTGAACACCGGGGAGCTGTTTTTT. V usage is TRBV5-1 and J usage is TRBJ2-2; 11 nucleotides align to TRBD2. The CDR3 is 16 amino acids. V lost 4 bases to trimming and J lost 1 base; unmatched junction nucleotides: 3. CDR1 is SGHRS, CDR2 YFSETQ, per germline. Together with reference TRBV5-1 and TRBJ2-2, the CDR3 gives the full variable domain: KAGVTQTPRYLIKTRGQQVTLSCSPISGHRSVSWYQQTPGQGLQFLFEYFSETQRNKGNFPGRFSGRQFSNSRSEMNVSTLELGDSALYLCASSQGLAVNTGELFFGEGSRLTVL.

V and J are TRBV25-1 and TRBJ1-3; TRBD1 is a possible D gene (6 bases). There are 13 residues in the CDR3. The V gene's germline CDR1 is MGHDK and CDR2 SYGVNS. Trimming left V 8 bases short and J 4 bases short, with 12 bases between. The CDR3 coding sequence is TGTGCCAGCCAGCAGGGGCGAGGAAACACCATATATTTT. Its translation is CASQQGRGNTIYF.

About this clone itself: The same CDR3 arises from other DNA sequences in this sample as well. The CDR3 nucleotides read TGTGCCAGTTCCTCGGGACAGGGCTACGAGCAGTACTTC. Translation: CASSSGQGYEQYF. This sequence joins TRBV19 and TRBJ2-7; 9 nucleotides line up with TRBD1. Trimming cost V 8 bases and J 3 bases; bases outside gene matches: 5. The CDR3 length is 13 residues. In germline, CDR1 is LNHDA, CDR2 SQIVND (reference sequence).

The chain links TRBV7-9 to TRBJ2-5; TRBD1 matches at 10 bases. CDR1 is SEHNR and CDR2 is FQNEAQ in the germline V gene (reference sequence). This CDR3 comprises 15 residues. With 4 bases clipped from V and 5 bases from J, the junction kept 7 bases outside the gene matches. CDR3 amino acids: CASSSWTGGGETQYF. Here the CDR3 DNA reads TGTGCCAGCAGCTCTTGGACAGGGGGTGGGGAGACCCAGTACTTC.

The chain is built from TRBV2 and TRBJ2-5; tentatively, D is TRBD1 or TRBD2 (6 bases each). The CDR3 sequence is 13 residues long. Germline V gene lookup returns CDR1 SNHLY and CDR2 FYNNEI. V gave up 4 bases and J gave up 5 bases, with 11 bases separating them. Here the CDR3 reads CASSGGGPETQYF. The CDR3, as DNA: TGTGCCAGCAGTGGTGGGGGGCCGGAGACCCAGTACTTC. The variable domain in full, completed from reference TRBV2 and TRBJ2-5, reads EPEVTQTPSHQVTQMGQEVILRCVPISNHLYFYWYRQILGQKVEFLVSFYNNEISEKSEIFDDQFSVERPDGSNFTLKIRSTKLEDSAMYFCASSGGGPETQYFGPGTRLLVL.

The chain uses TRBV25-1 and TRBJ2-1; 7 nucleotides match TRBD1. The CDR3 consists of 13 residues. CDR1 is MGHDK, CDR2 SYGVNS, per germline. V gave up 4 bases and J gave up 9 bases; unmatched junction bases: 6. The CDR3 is CASSVRSGGEQFF. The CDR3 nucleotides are TGTGCCAGCAGTGTACGGTCAGGGGGTGAGCAGTTCTTC.

DNA for the CDR3: TGTGCCACCAGGGAGGCAGAAAATAGCAATCAGCCCCAGCATTTT. Its protein product is CATREAENSNQPQHF. The chain has TRBV19 and TRBJ1-5; possible D gene TRBD1, 5 bases. This CDR3 is 15 amino acids long. V shed 10 bases and J shed 0 bases, with 16 bases lying between them. Germline V lookup: CDR1 LNHDA, CDR2 SQIVND (reference sequence).

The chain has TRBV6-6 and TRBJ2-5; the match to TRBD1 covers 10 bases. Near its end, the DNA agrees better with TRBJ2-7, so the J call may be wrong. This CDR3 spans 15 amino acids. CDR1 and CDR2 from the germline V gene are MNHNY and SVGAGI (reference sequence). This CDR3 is CASSYGTGARYEQYF. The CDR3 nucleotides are TGTGCCAGCAGTTACGGGACAGGGGCTAGGTACGAGCAGTACTTC.

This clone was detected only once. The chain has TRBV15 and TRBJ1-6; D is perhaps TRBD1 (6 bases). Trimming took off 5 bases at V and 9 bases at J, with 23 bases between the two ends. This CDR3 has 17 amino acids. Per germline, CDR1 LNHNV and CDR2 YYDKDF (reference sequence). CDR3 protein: CATSLPPGGELSSPLHF. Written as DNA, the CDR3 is TGTGCCACCAGCCTCCCGCCGGGGGGCGAGTTGAGTTCACCCCTCCACTTT.

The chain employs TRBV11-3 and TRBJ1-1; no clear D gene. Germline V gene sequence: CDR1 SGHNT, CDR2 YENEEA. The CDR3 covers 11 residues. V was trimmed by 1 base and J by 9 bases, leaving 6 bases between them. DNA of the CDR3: TGTGCCAGCAGCTTAGTCCAACAAGCTTTCTTT. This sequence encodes CASSLVQQAFF.

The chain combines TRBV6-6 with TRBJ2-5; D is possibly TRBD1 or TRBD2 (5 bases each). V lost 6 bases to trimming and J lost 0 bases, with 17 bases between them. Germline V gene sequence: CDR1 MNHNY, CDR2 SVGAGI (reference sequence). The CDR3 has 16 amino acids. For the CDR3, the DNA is TGTGCCAGCAGAAAGTGGGACGGACGGTACCAAGAGACCCAGTACTTC. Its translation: CASRKWDGRYQETQYF.

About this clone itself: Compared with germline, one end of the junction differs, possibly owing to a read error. Here the CDR3 DNA reads TGTGCCAGCAGCCAAGATGCAGGGGGCAATCAGCCCCAGCATTTT. It yields the protein CASSQDAGGNQPQHF. The chain is built from TRBV4-1 and TRBJ1-5, with TRBD1 as a possible D gene (6 bases). The CDR3 totals 15 residues. Germline loops: CDR1 MGHRA, CDR2 YSYEKL.

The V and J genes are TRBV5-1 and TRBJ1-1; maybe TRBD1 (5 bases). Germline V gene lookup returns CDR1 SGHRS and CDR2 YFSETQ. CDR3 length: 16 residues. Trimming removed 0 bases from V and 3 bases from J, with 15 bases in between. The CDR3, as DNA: TGCGCCAGCAGCTTGGATGGAACCAGGGTGGACACTGAAGCTTTCTTT. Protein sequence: CASSLDGTRVDTEAFF.

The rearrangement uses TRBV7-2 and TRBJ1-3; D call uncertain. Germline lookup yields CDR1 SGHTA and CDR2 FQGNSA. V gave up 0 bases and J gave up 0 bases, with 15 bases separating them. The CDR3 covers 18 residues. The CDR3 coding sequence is TGTGCCAGCAGCTTAGCCCTAGTGGGCAGGCCCTCTGGAAACACCATATATTTT. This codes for CASSLALVGRPSGNTIYF.

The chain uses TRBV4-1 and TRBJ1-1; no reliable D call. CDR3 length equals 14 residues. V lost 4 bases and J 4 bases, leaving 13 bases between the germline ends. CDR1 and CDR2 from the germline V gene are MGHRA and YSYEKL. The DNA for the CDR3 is TGCGCCAGCAGCCGGGATGTACTTGGCACTGAAGCTTTCTTT. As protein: CASSRDVLGTEAFF.

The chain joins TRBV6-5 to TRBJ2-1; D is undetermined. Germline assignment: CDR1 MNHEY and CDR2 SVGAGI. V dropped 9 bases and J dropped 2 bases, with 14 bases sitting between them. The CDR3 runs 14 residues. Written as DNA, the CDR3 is TGTGCCAGTCGATGGGGTATTACCTACAATGAGCAGTTCTTC. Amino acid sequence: CASRWGITYNEQFF.

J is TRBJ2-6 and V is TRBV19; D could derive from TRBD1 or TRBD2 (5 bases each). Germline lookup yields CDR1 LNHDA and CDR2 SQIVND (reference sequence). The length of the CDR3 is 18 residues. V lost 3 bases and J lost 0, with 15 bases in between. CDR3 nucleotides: TGTGCCAGTAGTATCTGGGGGAGCTTAAGCTCTGGGGCCAACGTCCTGACTTTC. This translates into CASSIWGSLSSGANVLTF.

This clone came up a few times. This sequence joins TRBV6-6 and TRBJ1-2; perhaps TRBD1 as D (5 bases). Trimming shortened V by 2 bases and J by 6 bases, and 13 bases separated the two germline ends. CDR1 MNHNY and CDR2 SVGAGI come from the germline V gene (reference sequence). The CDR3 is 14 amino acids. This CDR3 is CASSYEVGQDGYTF. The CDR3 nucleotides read TGTGCCAGCAGTTACGAGGTGGGGCAAGATGGCTACACCTTC.

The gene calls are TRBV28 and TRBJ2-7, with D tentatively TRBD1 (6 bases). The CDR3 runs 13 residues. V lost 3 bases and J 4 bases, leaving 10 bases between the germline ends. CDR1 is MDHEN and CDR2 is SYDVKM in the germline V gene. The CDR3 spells CASSLDDRYEQYF. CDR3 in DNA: TGTGCCAGCAGTTTGGACGACAGGTACGAGCAGTACTTC.

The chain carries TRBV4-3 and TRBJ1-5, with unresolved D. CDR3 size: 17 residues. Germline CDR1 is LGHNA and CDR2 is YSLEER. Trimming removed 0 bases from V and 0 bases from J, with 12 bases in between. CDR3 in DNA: TGCGCCAGCAGCCAAGATCCCCAGCCCTATAGCAATCAGCCCCAGCATTTT. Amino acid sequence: CASSQDPQPYSNQPQHF.

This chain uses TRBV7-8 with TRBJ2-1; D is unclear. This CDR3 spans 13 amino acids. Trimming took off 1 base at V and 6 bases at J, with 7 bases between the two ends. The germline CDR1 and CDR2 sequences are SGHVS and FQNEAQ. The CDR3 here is CASSLGTVNEQFF. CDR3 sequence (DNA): TGTGCCAGCAGCTTAGGGACCGTCAATGAGCAGTTCTTC.

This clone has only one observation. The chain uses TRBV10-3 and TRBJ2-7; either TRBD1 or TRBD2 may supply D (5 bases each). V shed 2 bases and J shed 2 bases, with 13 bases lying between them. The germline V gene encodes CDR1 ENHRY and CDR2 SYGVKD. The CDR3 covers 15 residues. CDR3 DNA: TGTGCCATCAGTGAGAGGGAAAGGGACCCCTACGAGCAGTACTTC. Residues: CAISERERDPYEQYF.

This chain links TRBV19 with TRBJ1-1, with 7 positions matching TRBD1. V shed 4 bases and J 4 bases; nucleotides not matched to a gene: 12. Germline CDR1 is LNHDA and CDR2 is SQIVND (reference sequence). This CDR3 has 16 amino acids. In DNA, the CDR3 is TGTGCCAGTAGTACTCTACCGACAGGGTCCGGCACTGAAGCTTTCTTT. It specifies CASSTLPTGSGTEAFF. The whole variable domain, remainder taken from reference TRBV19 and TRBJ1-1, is DGGITQSPKYLFRKEGQNVTLSCEQNLNHDAMYWYRQDPGQGLRLIYYSQIVNDFQKGDIAEGYSVSREKKESFPLTVTSAQKNPTAFYLCASSTLPTGSGTEAFFGQGTRLTVV.

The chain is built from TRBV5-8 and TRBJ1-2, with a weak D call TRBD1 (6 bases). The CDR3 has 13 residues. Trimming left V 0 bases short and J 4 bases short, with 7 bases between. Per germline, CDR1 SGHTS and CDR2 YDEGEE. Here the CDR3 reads CASSLVGGYGYTF. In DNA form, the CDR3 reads TGTGCCAGCAGCTTGGTAGGGGGCTATGGCTACACCTTC.